This T cell receptor (beta chain) was recorded in a study of blood T cell repertoires in COVID-19. The wider study: Both acute and convalescent COVID-19 samples were obtained from the United States, Italy and Spain. Sample material is recorded as cDNA or gDNA derived from T cells, B-cell-depleted T cells, or PBMCs.

In the original analysis: Counts of nucleated cells, estimated from reference gene primer amplification, were obtained. Profiling relied on immunoSEQ multiplex PCR, and the TCRdb table lists in-frame clones only, not all of them. That table furnishes V, J and clone size, whereas the DNA furnished D and trimming. The sample lists roughly 160,000 clones; approximately 80% were seen once. This CDR3 has 11 residues. The sample was peripheral blood. The chain is built from TRBV12-3 or TRBV12-4 and TRBJ2-5; D is unclear. The origin of this receptor is a woman aged 55 to 70 with acute or convalescent COVID-19. CDR3 nucleotide sequence: TGTGCAAGCCTGTACCAAGAGACCCAGTACTTC. It specifies CASLYQETQYF.